This passage covers 18 T cell receptor beta chains from one sample sequenced in a study of Ad26.COV2.S vaccination and SARS-CoV-2 variants. Sequencing used immunoSEQ multiplex PCR; TCRdb keeps in-frame clones, though not all of them. The table includes about 180,000 clones, roughly 85% detected once. This specimen was peripheral blood, taken after recovery from COVID-19. The receptors here all came from a human donor who had recovered from COVID-19.

V and J are TRBV2 and TRBJ1-2; D unclear. The CDR3 covers 14 residues. V was shortened by 5 bases and J by 6 bases, with 16 bases between the two germline ends. The V gene's germline CDR1 is SNHLY and CDR2 FYNNEI. CDR3 bases: TGTGCCAGCAGTACCGGGAGAGGAATCAATGGCTACACCTTC. This translates into CASSTGRGINGYTF.

The J gene is TRBJ2-7, the V gene TRBV12-3 or TRBV12-4; 9 nucleotides match TRBD1. With 6 bases clipped from V and 6 bases from J, the junction kept 6 bases outside the gene matches. The CDR3 spans 13 residues. This CDR3 is CASSRDRVREQYF. The CDR3 nucleotides are TGTGCCAGCAGCCGGGACAGGGTACGCGAGCAGTACTTC.

V usage is TRBV19 and J usage is TRBJ2-3, with TRBD2 identical over 9 bases. CDR1 is LNHDA and CDR2 is SQIVND in the germline V gene (reference sequence). After removal of 6 bases from V and 1 base from J, the junction contained 8 bases not matched to a gene. The CDR3 is 16 amino acids. The CDR3 spells CASRGSGRKGTDTQYF. The DNA for the CDR3 is TGTGCCAGTAGGGGAAGCGGGAGGAAGGGCACAGATACGCAGTATTTT.

The chain joins TRBV18 to TRBJ2-1; D is perhaps TRBD1 (5 bases). V lost 1 base and J 0 bases, leaving 10 bases between the germline ends. Germline loops: CDR1 KGHSH, CDR2 LQKENI. The CDR3 is 16 residues long. As DNA, the CDR3 is TGTGCCAGCTCACCACGGGGCCAGGGCTCCTACAATGAGCAGTTCTTC. Residues: CASSPRGQGSYNEQFF.

CDR3 amino acids: CASTTVGLAASTQYF. The CDR3 DNA sequence: TGTGCCAGTACCACAGTGGGACTAGCGGCAAGTACGCAGTATTTT. This chain connects TRBV19 to TRBJ2-3; 11 bases are shared with TRBD2. Losses at the gene ends were 7 bases for V and 8 bases for J; bases not matched to a gene: 11. Germline V lookup: CDR1 LNHDA, CDR2 SQIVND (reference sequence). The CDR3 loop spans 15 amino acids.

The chain has TRBV5-1 and TRBJ2-7; possible D gene TRBD1, 6 bases. Deletions cut 4 bases from V and 3 bases from J, with 14 bases between. The CDR3 length is 14 residues. The germline gives CDR1 SGHRS, CDR2 YFSETQ. CDR3 region: CASSPGVLFYEQYF. The CDR3 DNA follows: TGCGCCAGCAGCCCAGGGGTACTGTTCTACGAGCAGTACTTC.

The chain combines TRBV2 with TRBJ2-1; D might be TRBD2 (6 bases). Germline V gives CDR1 SNHLY, CDR2 FYNNEI. CDR3 length: 14 amino acids. V was trimmed by 8 bases and J by 4 bases, leaving 15 bases between them. CDR3 protein: CASQWDLLYNEQFF. The CDR3 DNA sequence: TGTGCCAGCCAATGGGACTTACTTTACAATGAGCAGTTCTTC.

This sequence joins TRBV19 and TRBJ1-1; a weak D match, TRBD1 (6 bases). Between the trimmed V and J ends, which lost 7 bases and 4 bases, there was a span of 7 bases. Germline CDR1 LNHDA, CDR2 SQIVND (reference sequence). The CDR3 covers 11 residues. The CDR3 coding sequence is TGTGCCAGTATAGGGGGCACTGAAGCTTTCTTT. This translates into CASIGGTEAFF. The full variable domain, with the rest looked up from reference TRBV19 and TRBJ1-1, is DGGITQSPKYLFRKEGQNVTLSCEQNLNHDAMYWYRQDPGQGLRLIYYSQIVNDFQKGDIAEGYSVSREKKESFPLTVTSAQKNPTAFYLCASIGGTEAFFGQGTRLTVV.

This clone was picked up one time. The chain is built from TRBV9 and TRBJ2-2; 9 bases align to TRBD2. Looked up from germline, CDR1 is SGDLS and CDR2 is YYNGEE. With V trimmed by 1 base and J by 6 bases, 4 bases remained unmatched. This CDR3 has 15 residues. The CDR3 DNA reads as TGTGCCAGCAGCGTATTAGCGGGAGAAGCCGGGGAGCTGTTTTTT. Translating gives CASSVLAGEAGELFF. The whole variable domain, filled in from reference TRBV9 and TRBJ2-2, reads DSGVTQTPKHLITATGQRVTLRCSPRSGDLSVYWYQQSLDQGLQFLIQYYNGEERAKGNILERFSAQQFPDLHSELNLSSLELGDSALYFCASSVLAGEAGELFFGEGSRLTVL.

This sequence joins TRBV10-2 and TRBJ1-6; D remains unclear. CDR3 length: 13 amino acids. Trimming shortened V by 7 bases and J by 8 bases, and 12 bases separated the two germline ends. CDR1 is WSHSY and CDR2 is SAAADI in the germline V gene. Written as DNA, the CDR3 is TGCGCCAGCAAAATAAGTGAGGATTCACCCCTCCACTTT. As protein: CASKISEDSPLHF.

This sequence joins TRBV7-6 and TRBJ2-3, with 11 bases matching TRBD2. The CDR3 has 15 amino acids. Trimming took 3 bases from V and 6 from J; bases not matched to a gene: 5. CDR1 SGHVS and CDR2 FNYEAQ come from the germline V gene. CDR3 in DNA: TGTGCCAGCAGCTTTGTGGCTAGCGGGAGGGATACGCAGTATTTT. Translated, it gives CASSFVASGRDTQYF.

The chain employs TRBV30 and TRBJ2-7, with a tentative D call TRBD1 (5 bases). Trimming took 5 bases from V and 6 from J, leaving 17 bases between them. The CDR3 contains 13 residues. Germline V gene sequence: CDR1 GTSNPN, CDR2 SVGIG (reference sequence). The DNA of the CDR3 is TGTGCCTGGTCCCTGTATAGGGGCTCCGAGCAGTACTTC. This sequence encodes CAWSLYRGSEQYF.

The chain carries TRBV11-2 and TRBJ2-1; 11 positions match TRBD2. Germline values: CDR1 SGHAT, CDR2 FQNNGV. J lost 10 bases, V lost 2 bases, and 4 bases had no gene match. The CDR3 spans 14 residues. CDR3 residues: CASSLKLAGAEQFF. CDR3 nucleotides: TGTGCCAGCAGCTTAAAACTAGCGGGAGCCGAGCAGTTCTTC.

This chain links TRBV5-5 with TRBJ2-5; 8 positions match TRBD1. V shed 0 bases, J shed 5 bases, and the junction held 3 bases outside the gene matches. CDR1 and CDR2 (germline): SGHKS, YYEKEE (reference sequence). The CDR3 has 14 residues. CDR3 bases: TGTGCCAGCAGCTTGGGACAGGGGTTGGAGACCCAGTACTTC. As protein: CASSLGQGLETQYF.

This sequence joins TRBV5-6 and TRBJ2-1; 7 bases map to TRBD2. V shed 2 bases and J 9 bases; nucleotides not matched to a gene: 11. Germline V gives CDR1 SGHDT, CDR2 YYEEEE. The CDR3 extends over 15 amino acids. The CDR3 DNA sequence: TGTGCCAGCAGCTTAGGGACTATCTACTCGGGTGAGCAGTTCTTC. This codes for CASSLGTIYSGEQFF.

V is TRBV15 and J is TRBJ2-7; no clear D gene. CDR1 is LNHNV, CDR2 YYDKDF, per germline (reference sequence). The V end was cut by 2 bases, the J end by 2 bases, with 10 bases between. The CDR3 extends over 14 amino acids. CDR3 coding DNA: TGTGCCACCAGCAGATCCAGTTCTCCCTACGAGCAGTACTTC. This gives the protein CATSRSSSPYEQYF.

The chain employs TRBV24-1 and TRBJ2-2; 10 positions match TRBD2. The junction had 3 bases not matched to a gene; V was cut back by 5 bases and J by 4 bases. The CDR3 extends over 15 amino acids. Germline V gives CDR1 KGHDR, CDR2 SFDVKD. Here the CDR3 DNA reads TGTGCCACCAGTGGGGCTAGCGGGAGCACCGGGGAGCTGTTTTTT. This translates into CATSGASGSTGELFF.

The chain is built from TRBV5-1 and TRBJ1-2; D remains ambiguous. The CDR3 runs 14 residues. The germline V gene has CDR1 SGHRS and CDR2 YFSETQ. V dropped 2 bases and J dropped 1 base, with 9 bases sitting between them. CDR3 region: CASSFDVINYGYTF. In DNA, the CDR3 is TGCGCCAGCAGCTTTGACGTGATTAACTATGGCTACACCTTC. The full variable domain, with the rest looked up from reference TRBV5-1 and TRBJ1-2, is KAGVTQTPRYLIKTRGQQVTLSCSPISGHRSVSWYQQTPGQGLQFLFEYFSETQRNKGNFPGRFSGRQFSNSRSEMNVSTLELGDSALYLCASSFDVINYGYTFGSGTRLTVV.